Below are 18 T cell receptor beta chains sequenced from a single sample in a study of blood T cell repertoires in COVID-19. Assay: immunoSEQ multiplex PCR; the TCRdb copy retains only in-frame clones and omits some. The sample includes approximately 330,000 clones, approximately 90% of them seen just once. The sequenced sample was peripheral blood. The receptors derive from a man aged 30-40 years with COVID-19, enrolled during active disease.

This rearrangement joins TRBV15 to TRBJ2-1; 12 nucleotides match TRBD1. Germline V CDR1 and CDR2: LNHNV, YYDKDF (reference sequence). Losses at the gene ends were 4 bases for V and 6 bases for J; bases not matched to a gene: 13. This CDR3 comprises 18 residues. CDR3 sequence (DNA): TGTGCCACCAGCACCCTGGGCCGGGACAGGGGGCGTTTCAATGAGCAGTTCTTC. Amino acids: CATSTLGRDRGRFNEQFF.

The chain employs TRBV5-5 and TRBJ1-2; D is undetermined. Germline V CDR1 and CDR2: SGHKS, YYEKEE (reference sequence). V lost 0 bases and J lost 8, with 17 bases in between. This CDR3 has 15 residues. CDR3 loop: CASSLVRFSVVGYTF. CDR3 nucleotide sequence: TGTGCCAGCAGCTTGGTTCGCTTTTCGGTCGTGGGCTACACCTTC.

V and J are TRBV7-2 and TRBJ2-3; weak D call: TRBD2 (5 bases). The CDR3 has 14 residues. The germline gives CDR1 SGHTA, CDR2 FQGNSA. V was trimmed by 1 base and J by 4 bases, leaving 9 bases between them. The CDR3 DNA sequence: TGTGCCAGCAGCTTAGGTCCGGGGTCAGATACGCAGTATTTT. Protein: CASSLGPGSDTQYF.

The CDR3 coding sequence is TGTGCCAGCTCACCAGCCGCCGGGACAGGGTTTTACAATGAGCAGTTCTTC. Encoded protein: CASSPAAGTGFYNEQFF. The chain uses TRBV18 and TRBJ2-1; 9 bases fit TRBD1. V shed 2 bases, J shed 4 bases, and the junction held 9 bases outside the gene matches. The CDR3 has 17 amino acids. CDR1 is KGHSH and CDR2 is LQKENI in the germline V gene.

The V and J genes are TRBV6-5 and TRBJ2-7; 8 bases map to TRBD1. Trimming took 6 bases from V and 2 from J; bases not matched to a gene: 6. Per the germline V gene, CDR1 is MNHEY and CDR2 is SVGAGI. This CDR3 has 14 amino acids. For the CDR3, the DNA is TGTGCCAGCAGGATCCTACAGGGGGCCTACGAGCAGTACTTC. Translated, it gives CASRILQGAYEQYF.

This chain joins TRBV28 and TRBJ2-7; unclear D gene. Trimming cost V 5 bases and J 7 bases, with 21 bases left between them. From germline, CDR1 is MDHEN and CDR2 SYDVKM. The CDR3 totals 15 residues. The CDR3 DNA is TGTGCCAGCAGTGCAGAAGGCCGGCCCCTGGAGGAGCAGTACTTC. Residues: CASSAEGRPLEEQYF.

V and J are TRBV3-1 (or the pseudogene TRBV3-2) and TRBJ1-2, with D maybe TRBD1 (5 bases). The CDR3 is made up of 13 amino acids. Looked up from germline, CDR1 is LGHDT and CDR2 is YNNKEL (reference sequence). V was cut by 3 bases and J by 4 bases, with 9 bases left in between. DNA for the CDR3: TGTGCCAGCAGCCAGGGGGGAGTCTATGGCTACACCTTC. Protein product: CASSQGGVYGYTF.

This chain uses TRBV6-5 with TRBJ2-1; TRBD2 matches at 9 bases. In germline, CDR1 is MNHEY, CDR2 SVGAGI. V shed 8 bases, J shed 4 bases, and the junction held 3 bases outside the gene matches. This CDR3 has 13 residues. CDR3 nucleotides: TGTGCCAGCGAGGCGGGAGGGTACAATGAGCAGTTCTTC. It yields the protein CASEAGGYNEQFF.

V is TRBV12-5 and J is TRBJ2-2; 13 bases are a match to TRBD2. The V and J ends lost 6 bases and 11 bases, in that order; junction bases with no gene match: 6. This CDR3 comprises 14 residues. Germline V gives CDR1 LGHNT, CDR2 FRNRAP. The CDR3 nucleotides are TGTGCTAGTGGCTGGACTAGCGGGAGAGGAGAGCTGTTTTTT. Translating gives CASGWTSGRGELFF. Drawing the rest from reference TRBV12-5 and TRBJ2-2, the complete variable domain is DARVTQTPRHKVTEMGQEVTMRCQPILGHNTVFWYRQTMMQGLELLAYFRNRAPLDDSGMPKDRFSAEMPDATLATLKIQPSEPRDSAVYFCASGWTSGRGELFFGEGSRLTVL.

This clone was seen a few times. The V and J genes are TRBV18 and TRBJ2-1; 16 bases line up with TRBD2. The ends lost 3 bases at V and 8 bases at J; junction bases unmatched: 10. This CDR3 is 18 amino acids long. From germline, CDR1 is KGHSH and CDR2 LQKENI. CDR3 loop: CASSPRQGLAGGPHEQFF. CDR3 sequence (DNA): TGTGCCAGCTCACCGCGACAGGGACTAGCGGGAGGGCCGCATGAGCAGTTCTTC. Full variable domain (rest looked up from reference TRBV18 and TRBJ2-1): NAGVMQNPRHLVRRRGQEARLRCSPMKGHSHVYWYRQLPEEGLKFMVYLQKENIIDESGMPKERFSAEFPKEGPSILRIQQVVRGDSAAYFCASSPRQGLAGGPHEQFFGPGTRLTVL.

The V call is TRBV4-1, the J call TRBJ2-5; 11 bases map to TRBD2. Per the germline V gene, CDR1 is MGHRA and CDR2 is YSYEKL. The junction had 12 bases not matched to a gene; V was cut back by 5 bases and J by 1 base. The CDR3 contains 18 residues. The CDR3 nucleotides read TGCGCCAGCAGCTTTCTAGCGGGAGGCCCTAGGGGCCAAGAGACCCAGTACTTC. This sequence encodes CASSFLAGGPRGQETQYF.

CDR3: CASSRGLEAFF. The CDR3 coding sequence is TGTGCCAGCTCACGTGGACTGGAAGCTTTCTTT. The chain is built from TRBV18 and TRBJ1-1, with unresolved D. Trimming left V 4 bases short and J 8 bases short, with 8 bases between. Looked up from germline, CDR1 is KGHSH and CDR2 is LQKENI. This CDR3 is 11 amino acids long.

This clone appeared a few times. The rearrangement joins TRBV4-3 to TRBJ2-2; 7 positions match TRBD2. The CDR3 loop spans 17 amino acids. The V gene end was trimmed by 0 bases and the J gene end by 4 bases; junction bases not matched to a gene: 8. CDR1 LGHNA and CDR2 YSLEER come from the germline V gene. Here the CDR3 DNA reads TGCGCCAGCAGCCAAGATGTCGGCGGGAGCGGCACCGGGGAGCTGTTTTTT. It is translated as CASSQDVGGSGTGELFF.

This chain links TRBV12-5 with TRBJ2-1; possible D gene TRBD2, 7 bases. The length of the CDR3 is 15 residues. With 0 bases removed from V and 9 bases from J, the gap between germline ends came to 15 bases. CDR1 LGHNT and CDR2 FRNRAP come from the germline V gene. This CDR3 reads CASGLVRGGAGEQFF. As DNA, the CDR3 is TGTGCTAGTGGTTTGGTACGAGGGGGGGCTGGTGAGCAGTTCTTC.

The V call is TRBV7-3, the J call TRBJ1-2; 9 bases are a match to TRBD1. CDR3 size: 13 residues. The germline V gene has CDR1 SGHTA and CDR2 FQGTGA. The J segment lost 8 bases and the V segment lost 6 bases, leaving 7 bases of the junction unmatched. In nucleotides, the CDR3 is TGTGCCAGCAGTTCGGGACAGGGCGGGGGCTACACCTTC. Amino acids: CASSSGQGGGYTF.

The rearrangement uses TRBV9 and TRBJ2-1; 8 positions match TRBD1. With 7 bases clipped from V and 5 bases from J, the junction kept 11 bases outside the gene matches. This CDR3 has 15 residues. Germline values: CDR1 SGDLS, CDR2 YYNGEE. DNA for the CDR3: TGTGCCAGCGGAGGACAGGGACAAGTGGACAATGAGCAGTTCTTC. As protein: CASGGQGQVDNEQFF.

This clone appeared a few times. V usage is TRBV19 and J usage is TRBJ1-5; D remains unclear. V lost 7 bases and J lost 7, with 20 bases in between. CDR3 length equals 15 residues. Germline V gives CDR1 LNHDA, CDR2 SQIVND (reference sequence). The CDR3 protein is CASNDSPQTVQPQHF. The CDR3 region has the DNA TGTGCCAGTAACGATAGCCCCCAGACCGTCCAGCCCCAGCATTTT.

This clone was observed a handful of times. This rearrangement joins TRBV15 to TRBJ2-2; possible D gene TRBD2, 6 bases. Between the trimmed V and J ends, which lost 4 bases and 2 bases, there was a span of 20 bases. CDR1 and CDR2 from the germline V gene are LNHNV and YYDKDF (reference sequence). CDR3 size: 18 residues. CDR3: CATSTARGTSTNTGELFF. For the CDR3, the DNA is TGTGCCACCAGCACTGCCCGGGGAACTAGCACTAACACCGGGGAGCTGTTTTTT.